A single sample gave rise to the 3 T cell receptor beta chains below, sequenced in a study of OX40 agonist ivuxolimab in advanced cancers. The repertoire was sequenced with immunoSEQ multiplex PCR; TCRdb's copy has only in-frame clones and lacks some. Of 53,000 or so clones listed, about four fifths were seen once; the top ten hold 2% to 3%. Source: CD4+ or CD8+ T cells sorted from blood, taken in a trial of the OX40 agonist ivuxolimab. Receptors originate from an adult with an advanced solid tumor such as melanoma, head and neck, liver or kidney cancer.

The genes are TRBV5-4 and TRBJ2-5, with D perhaps being TRBD1 or TRBD2 (6 bases each). CDR3 length: 14 amino acids. Per germline, CDR1 SGHNT and CDR2 YYREEE (reference sequence). The V end lost 2 bases, the J end lost 4 bases, and 12 bases lay between the germline ends. CDR3 residues: CASSFKGGGETQYF. Written as DNA, the CDR3 is TGTGCCAGCAGCTTTAAGGGGGGCGGAGAGACCCAGTACTTC.

This clone has just one count. The rearrangement joins TRBV6-4 to TRBJ2-1, with 9 bases matching TRBD2. The CDR3 runs to 14 residues. V shed 4 bases and J 5 bases; nucleotides not matched to a gene: 3. Germline lookup yields CDR1 MRHNA and CDR2 SNTAGT. CDR3 sequence (DNA): TGTGCCAGCAGTGTCGAGCGGGGGGACAATGAGCAGTTCTTC. It yields the protein CASSVERGDNEQFF.

CDR3: CASSIWTPSTNEKLFF. In DNA, the CDR3 is TGTGCCAGTAGTATCTGGACACCCTCAACTAATGAAAAACTGTTTTTT. The V call is TRBV19, the J call TRBJ1-4, with D maybe TRBD1 (5 bases). The ends were cut back, 3 bases at V and 0 bases at J, with 11 bases in the middle. Germline V gene data show CDR1 as LNHDA and CDR2 as SQIVND (reference sequence). The CDR3 consists of 16 residues.